The clone carrying this TCR beta chain was counted ten times or more. Antigen: not known. The read terminates 3 residues ahead of where the CDR3 ends, so the germline J gene completes it. All CVID subjects were on immunoglobulin replacement for at least one year. This entry belongs to a study of T cell clonality in common variable immunodeficiency. Germline V CDR1 and CDR2: SGHVS, FQNEAQ. The CDR3 loop spans 13 amino acids. V lost 1 base to trimming and J lost 2 bases, with 5 bases between them. Study results and limitations: Shared TCRbeta clones were fewer between CVID subjects than controls. Compared with healthy controls, CVID subjects showed increased TCRbeta clonality, mostly in about a third. Reportedly, TCR beta sequences from common variable immunodeficiency showed fewer deletions and N-nucleotide insertions.

Sequencing used immunoSEQ multiplex PCR; TCRdb keeps in-frame clones, though not all of them. The table lists fewer than 35,000 clones, with no singletons. The rearrangement links TRBV7-8 to TRBJ1-2; D gene unclear. The sequencing sample was made of peripheral blood mononuclear cells. The clonotype comes from a human donor with common variable immunodeficiency. CDR3 in amino acids: CASSLDSNYGYTF. The CDR3 DNA, read in part, is TGTGCCAGCAGCTTAGACAGCAACTATGGC.